Sequencing of this T cell receptor beta chain was carried out in a study of blood T cell repertoires in COVID-19. The wider study: T cells, B-cell-depleted T cells, or PBMCs provided the cDNA or gDNA that served as material.

The CDR3 length is 14 residues. Deletions cut 1 base from V and 0 bases from J, with 7 bases between. Germline assignment: CDR1 SEHNR and CDR2 FQNEAQ (reference sequence). There are many counts of this clone. The protocol was immunoSEQ multiplex PCR, while the TCRdb copy is restricted to in-frame clones and leaves out a portion. The table records about 180,000 clones, about 88% of them present only once. Sequenced input: PBMCs or T cells enriched from blood (not recorded which). The chain uses TRBV7-9 and TRBJ2-7; weak D call: TRBD1 (5 bases). The TCR sequence derives from a woman in her late teens or twenties who had recovered from COVID-19. The DNA for the CDR3 is TGTGCCAGCAGCTTAGTAGGGGCCTCCTACGAGCAGTACTTC. It codes for CASSLVGASYEQYF.